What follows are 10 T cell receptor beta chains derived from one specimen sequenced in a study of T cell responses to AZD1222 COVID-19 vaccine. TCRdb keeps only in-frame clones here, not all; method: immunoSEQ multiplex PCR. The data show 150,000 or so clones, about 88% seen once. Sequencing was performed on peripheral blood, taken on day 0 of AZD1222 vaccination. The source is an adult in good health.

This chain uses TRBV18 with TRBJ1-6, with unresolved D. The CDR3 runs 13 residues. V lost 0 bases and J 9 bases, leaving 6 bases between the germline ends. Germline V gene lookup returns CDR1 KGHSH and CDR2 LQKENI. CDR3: CASSPPFPSPLHF. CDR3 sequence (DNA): TGTGCCAGCTCACCACCCTTCCCTTCACCCCTCCACTTT.

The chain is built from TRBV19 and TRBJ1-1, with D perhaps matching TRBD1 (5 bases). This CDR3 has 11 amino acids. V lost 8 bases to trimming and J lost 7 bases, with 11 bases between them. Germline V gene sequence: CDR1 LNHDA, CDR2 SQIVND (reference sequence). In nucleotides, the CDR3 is TGTGCCAGTCTCACAGGTTTTGAAGCTTTCTTT. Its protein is CASLTGFEAFF.

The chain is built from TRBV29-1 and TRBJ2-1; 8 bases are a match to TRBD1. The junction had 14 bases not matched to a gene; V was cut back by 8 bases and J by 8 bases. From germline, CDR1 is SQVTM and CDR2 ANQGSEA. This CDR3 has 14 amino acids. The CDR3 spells CSPILRTGNDEQFF. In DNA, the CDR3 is TGCAGCCCAATCCTTCGGACAGGGAACGATGAGCAGTTCTTC.

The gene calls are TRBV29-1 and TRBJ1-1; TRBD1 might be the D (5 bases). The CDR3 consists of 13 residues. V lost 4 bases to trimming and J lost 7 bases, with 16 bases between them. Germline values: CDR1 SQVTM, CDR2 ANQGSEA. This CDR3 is CSVVGQGGSEAFF. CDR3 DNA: TGCAGCGTTGTTGGGCAGGGAGGAAGTGAAGCTTTCTTT.

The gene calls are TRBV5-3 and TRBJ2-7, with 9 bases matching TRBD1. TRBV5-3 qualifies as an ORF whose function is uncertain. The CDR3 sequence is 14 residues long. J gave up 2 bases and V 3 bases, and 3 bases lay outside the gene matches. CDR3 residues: CARSSRQGAYEQYF. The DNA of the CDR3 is TGTGCCAGAAGCTCCCGACAGGGGGCCTACGAGCAGTACTTC.

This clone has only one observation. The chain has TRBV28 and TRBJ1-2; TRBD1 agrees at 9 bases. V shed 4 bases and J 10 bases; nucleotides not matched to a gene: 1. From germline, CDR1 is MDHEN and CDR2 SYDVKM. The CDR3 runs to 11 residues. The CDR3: CASSWTGDYTF. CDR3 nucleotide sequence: TGTGCCAGCAGTTGGACAGGGGACTACACCTTC.

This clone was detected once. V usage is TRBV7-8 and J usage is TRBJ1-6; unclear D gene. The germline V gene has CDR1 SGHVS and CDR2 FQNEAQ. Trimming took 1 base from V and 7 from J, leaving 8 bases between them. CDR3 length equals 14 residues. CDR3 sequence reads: CASSLVARNSPLHF. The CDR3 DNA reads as TGTGCCAGCAGCTTAGTGGCGAGGAATTCACCCCTCCACTTT.

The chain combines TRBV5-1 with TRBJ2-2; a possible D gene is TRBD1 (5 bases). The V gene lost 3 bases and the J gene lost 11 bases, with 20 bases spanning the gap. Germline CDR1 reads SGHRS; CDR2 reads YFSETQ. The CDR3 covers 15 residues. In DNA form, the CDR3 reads TGCGCCAGCAGCTCAGCCCTCGAACAGGCCCAAGAGCTGTTTTTT. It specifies CASSSALEQAQELFF.

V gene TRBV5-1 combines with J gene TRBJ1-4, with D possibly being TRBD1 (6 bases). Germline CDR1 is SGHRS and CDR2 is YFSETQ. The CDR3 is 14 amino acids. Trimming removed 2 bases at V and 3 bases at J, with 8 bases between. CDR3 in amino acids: CASSFRGANEKLFF. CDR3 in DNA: TGCGCCAGCAGCTTCAGGGGCGCTAATGAAAAACTGTTTTTT.

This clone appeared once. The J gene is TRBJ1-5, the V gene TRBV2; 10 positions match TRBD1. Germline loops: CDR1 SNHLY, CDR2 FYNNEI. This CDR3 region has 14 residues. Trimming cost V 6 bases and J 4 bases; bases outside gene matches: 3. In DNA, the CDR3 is TGTGCCAGCAGGGACAGGGGGGGAAATCAGCCCCAGCATTTT. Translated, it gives CASRDRGGNQPQHF.